The sequence of this T cell receptor (beta chain) was determined in a study of CD8 T cells in ankylosing spondylitis. Findings and caveats of the study: Within matched ankylosing spondylitis synovial fluid, disease-linked clones were reportedly significantly enriched. For ankylosing spondylitis blood, a TCR beta motif of roughly 8 highly homologous variants appeared characteristic. In peripheral blood, disease-linked CD8+ clones occurred at relatively low frequencies.

There are many counts of this clonotype. Its antigen is not known. Using quantitative 5'-RACE with molecular barcodes, the authors made TCR beta libraries. TCRdb re-called the 5' RACE reads with MiXCR, one entry per CDR3 protein. There are some 130,000 distinct CDR3 sequences in the sample; approximately 7.4% occur only once, and around 11% lies in the top ten. Germline CDR1 and CDR2: MGHRA and YSYEKL. The CDR3 runs 17 residues. V trimming: 3 bases; J trimming: 0 bases; junction bases outside the gene matches: 6. The TCR comes from a female donor with ankylosing spondylitis or in good health (not recorded which). The chain carries TRBV4-1 and TRBJ2-3; 10 nucleotides match TRBD1. Specimen: blood, either unsorted or a sorted T cell fraction (not recorded which). Here the CDR3 reads CASSQLGTGASTDTQYF. The CDR3 DNA reads as TGCGCCAGCAGCCAGCTCGGGACAGGGGCTAGCACAGATACGCAGTATTTT.